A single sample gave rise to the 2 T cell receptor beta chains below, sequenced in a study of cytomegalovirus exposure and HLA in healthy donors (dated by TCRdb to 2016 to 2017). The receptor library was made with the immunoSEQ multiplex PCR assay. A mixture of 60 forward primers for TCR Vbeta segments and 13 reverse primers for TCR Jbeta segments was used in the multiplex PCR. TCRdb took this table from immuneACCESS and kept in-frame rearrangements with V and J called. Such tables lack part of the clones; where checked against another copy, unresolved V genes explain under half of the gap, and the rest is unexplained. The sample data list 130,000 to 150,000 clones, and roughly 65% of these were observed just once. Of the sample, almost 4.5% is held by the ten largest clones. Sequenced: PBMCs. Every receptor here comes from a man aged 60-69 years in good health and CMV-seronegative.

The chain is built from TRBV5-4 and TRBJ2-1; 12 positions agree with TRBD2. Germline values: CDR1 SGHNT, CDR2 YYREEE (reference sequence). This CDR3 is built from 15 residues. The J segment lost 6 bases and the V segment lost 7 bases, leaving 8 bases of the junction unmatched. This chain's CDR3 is CASHRPSGRANEQFF. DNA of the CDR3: TGTGCCAGCCACCGTCCTAGCGGGAGGGCCAATGAGCAGTTCTTC.

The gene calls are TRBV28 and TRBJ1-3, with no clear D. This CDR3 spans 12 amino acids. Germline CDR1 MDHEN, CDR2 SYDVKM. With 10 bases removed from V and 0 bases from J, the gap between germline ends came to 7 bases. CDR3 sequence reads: CATEGSGNTIYF. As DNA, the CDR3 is TGTGCCACCGAGGGCTCTGGAAACACCATATATTTT.